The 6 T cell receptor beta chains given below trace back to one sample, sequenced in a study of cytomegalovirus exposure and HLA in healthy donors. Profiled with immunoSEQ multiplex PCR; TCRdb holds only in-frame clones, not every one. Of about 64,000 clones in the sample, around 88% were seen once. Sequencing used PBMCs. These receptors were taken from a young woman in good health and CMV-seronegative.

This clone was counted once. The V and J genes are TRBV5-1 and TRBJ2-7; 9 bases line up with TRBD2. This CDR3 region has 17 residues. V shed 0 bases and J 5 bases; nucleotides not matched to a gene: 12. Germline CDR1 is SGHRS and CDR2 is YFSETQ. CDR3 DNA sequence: TGCGCCAGCAGCTTGGTATCGGGTAGCGGGAGAGGCGACGAGCAGTACTTC. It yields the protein CASSLVSGSGRGDEQYF. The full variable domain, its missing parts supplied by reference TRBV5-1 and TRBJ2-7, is KAGVTQTPRYLIKTRGQQVTLSCSPISGHRSVSWYQQTPGQGLQFLFEYFSETQRNKGNFPGRFSGRQFSNSRSEMNVSTLELGDSALYLCASSLVSGSGRGDEQYFGPGTRLTVT.

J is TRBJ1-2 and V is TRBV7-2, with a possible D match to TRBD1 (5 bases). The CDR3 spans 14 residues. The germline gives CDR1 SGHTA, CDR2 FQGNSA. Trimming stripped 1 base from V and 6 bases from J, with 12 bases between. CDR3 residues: CASSLVAWGDGYTF. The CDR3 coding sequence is TGTGCCAGCAGCTTAGTAGCCTGGGGCGATGGCTACACCTTC.

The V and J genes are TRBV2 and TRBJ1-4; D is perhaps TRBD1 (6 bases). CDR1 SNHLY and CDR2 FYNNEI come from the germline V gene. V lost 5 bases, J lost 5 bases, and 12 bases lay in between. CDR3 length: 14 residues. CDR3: CASSLQGSNEKLFF. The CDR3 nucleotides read TGTGCCAGCAGTTTACAGGGAAGCAATGAAAAACTGTTTTTT.

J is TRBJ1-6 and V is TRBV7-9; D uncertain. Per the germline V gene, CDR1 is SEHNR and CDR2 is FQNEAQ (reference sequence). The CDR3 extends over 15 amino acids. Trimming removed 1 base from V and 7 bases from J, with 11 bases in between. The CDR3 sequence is CASSLVQAGNSPLHF. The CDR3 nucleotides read TGTGCCAGCAGCTTAGTTCAGGCTGGGAATTCACCCCTCCACTTT.

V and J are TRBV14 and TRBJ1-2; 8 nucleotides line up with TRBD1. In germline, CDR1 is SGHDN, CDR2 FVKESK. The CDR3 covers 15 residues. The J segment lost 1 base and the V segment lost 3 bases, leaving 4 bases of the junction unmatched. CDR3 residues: CASSHQQGDNYGYTF. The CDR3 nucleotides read TGTGCCAGCAGCCACCAACAGGGGGATAACTATGGCTACACCTTC.

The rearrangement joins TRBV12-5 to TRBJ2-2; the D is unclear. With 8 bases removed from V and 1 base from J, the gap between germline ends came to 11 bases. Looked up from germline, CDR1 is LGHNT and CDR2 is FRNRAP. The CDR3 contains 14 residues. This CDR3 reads CASLEVQNTGELFF. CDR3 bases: TGTGCTAGTCTAGAAGTTCAGAACACCGGGGAGCTGTTTTTT.